A single sample is the source of the 18 T cell receptor beta chains below, sequenced in a study of T cells in women clearing cervical HPV infection. Produced via immunoSEQ multiplex PCR; TCRdb's table is partial and in-frame only. This repertoire includes some 31,000 clones. What was sequenced was blood buffy coat. Every receptor here comes from a woman between 18 and 70 years old with a cervical HPV16 infection that either progressed to CIN3+ or cleared (not recorded which).

In regard to this clone: The read terminates 3 residues ahead of where the CDR3 ends, so the germline J gene completes it. The chain combines TRBV27 with TRBJ2-7; a weak D match, TRBD2 (5 bases). CDR3 length equals 15 residues. Looked up from germline, CDR1 is MNHEY and CDR2 is SMNVEV (reference sequence). V was trimmed by 7 bases and J by 3 bases, leaving 19 bases between them. The CDR3 is CASKHTGGPRYEQYF. The part of the CDR3 DNA that was read is TGTGCCAGCAAACATACGGGCGGGCCCCGCTACGAG.

As concerns this clone: The read ends 3 residues before the CDR3 terminus; that terminus is restored from the germline J gene. The chain has TRBV10-3 and TRBJ2-7, with TRBD1 as a possible D gene (6 bases). The CDR3 consists of 14 residues. CDR1 is ENHRY, CDR2 SYGVKD, per germline. The V and J ends lost 3 bases and 3 bases respectively, with 12 bases between them. The CDR3: CAISEAGDHYEQYF. The sequenced part of the CDR3 DNA is TGTGCCATCAGTGAAGCAGGGGACCACTACGAG.

Details on this clone: The missing CDR3 end, 3 residues past where the read stops, is filled in from the germline J gene. This chain joins TRBV2 and TRBJ1-2, with 8 nucleotides matching TRBD1. This CDR3 has 16 amino acids. V shed 7 bases and J 3 bases; nucleotides not matched to a gene: 13. Germline assignment: CDR1 SNHLY and CDR2 FYNNEI. CDR3: CASKNRWGQDDYGYTF. The part of the CDR3 DNA that was read is TGTGCCAGCAAAAATAGGTGGGGACAGGATGACTATGGC.

Regarding this clone: The DNA ends 3 residues before the CDR3 does, and the rest of the CDR3 is filled in from the germline J gene. J is TRBJ2-5 and V is TRBV20-1; perhaps TRBD1 as D (6 bases). V was cut by 5 bases and J by 4 bases, with 20 bases left in between. Germline V lookup: CDR1 DFQATT, CDR2 SNEGSKA (reference sequence). The CDR3 totals 15 residues. The CDR3 here is CSASRPGVERETQYF. The sequenced part of the CDR3 DNA is TGCAGTGCTTCAAGGCCAGGGGTGGAAAGAGAGACC.

Judged by frequency, this clone is large. Read coverage stops 3 residues before the CDR3 terminus; the germline J gene supplies the remainder. The rearrangement joins TRBV7-9 to TRBJ2-7; D gene unclear. V lost 5 bases and J 0 bases, leaving 8 bases between the germline ends. CDR1 and CDR2 (germline): SEHNR, FQNEAQ (reference sequence). The CDR3 runs to 13 residues. CDR3 DNA, as far as it was read: TGTGCCAGCAGCACACAAAGCTCCTACGAG. This translates into CASSTQSSYE. The whole CDR3 sequence reads CASSTQSSYEQYF.

With regard to this clone: From the germline J gene comes the end of the CDR3, since the read stops 3 residues before it. J is TRBJ2-7 and V is TRBV7-9; 8 positions agree with TRBD2. The CDR3 has 15 residues. V lost 4 bases to trimming and J lost 6 bases; unmatched junction nucleotides: 11. CDR1 is SEHNR, CDR2 FQNEAQ, per germline (reference sequence). CDR3 DNA, as far as it was read: TGTGCCAGCAGCTCGGAAGCGGGAGTTAACGTCGAG. As protein: CASSSEAGVNVE. The CDR3 reads in full as CASSSEAGVNVEQYF.

As regards this clone: Coverage ceases 3 residues before the CDR3 finishes, and the germline J gene fills in the end. Other nucleotide sequences from this sample produce the same CDR3. This chain links TRBV7-9 with TRBJ2-4; D might be TRBD2 (6 bases). This CDR3 comprises 15 residues. Germline values: CDR1 SEHNR, CDR2 FQNEAQ (reference sequence). CDR3 DNA (partial): TGTGCCAGCAGCTTAGCGCGCCAGGGAGGCTATGGT. Its protein is CASSLARQGGYG. The entire CDR3 protein reads CASSLARQGGYGQYF.

Note on this clone: The junction departs from the called germline gene at one end, perhaps through a read error. The read terminates 3 residues ahead of where the CDR3 ends, so the germline J gene completes it. The chain couples TRBV7-7 to TRBJ1-1; D is ambiguous. The CDR3 has 15 residues. From germline, CDR1 is SSHAT and CDR2 FNYEAQ (reference sequence). CDR3 bases read: TGTGCTAGCAGCTTGTCTAGCGGGTACCAAGAGACA. Translation: CASSLSSGYQET. The full CDR3 protein reads CASSLSSGYQETAFF.

Remarks on this clone: Sequence at one end of the junction differs from germline and may be a read error. The observed sequence ends 3 residues before the CDR3 terminus, with the missing tail filled in from the germline J gene. Additional DNA sequences in this sample encode the identical CDR3. The chain recombines TRBV30 with TRBJ1-3; possible D gene TRBD1, 5 bases. CDR3 length equals 19 residues. Germline values: CDR1 GTSNPN, CDR2 SVGIG (reference sequence). The part of the CDR3 DNA that was read is TGTGCCTGGAACCGAGTAGGGACTATCGGCTTACCCTCTGGAAACACA. Encoded protein: CAWNRVGTIGLPSGNT. The full-length CDR3 reads as CAWNRVGTIGLPSGNTIYF. Together with reference TRBV30 and TRBJ1-3, the CDR3 gives the full variable domain: SQTIHQWPATLVQPVGSPLSLECTVEGTSNPNLYWYRQAAGRGLQLLFYSVGIGQISSEVPQNLSASRPQDRQFILSSKKLLLSDSGFYLCAWNRVGTIGLPSGNTIYFGEGSWLTVV.

A remark on this clone: The read finishes 3 residues shy of the CDR3 end, and the germline J gene is used to complete it. The V and J genes are TRBV19 and TRBJ1-2, with 10 bases matching TRBD1. The CDR3 runs 14 residues. Germline CDR1 and CDR2: LNHDA and SQIVND (reference sequence). This CDR3 reads CASSPGQGTRTYTF. The sequenced part of the CDR3 DNA is TGTGCCAGTAGCCCGGGACAGGGGACGCGGACC. Full variable domain (rest looked up from reference TRBV19 and TRBJ1-2): DGGITQSPKYLFRKEGQNVTLSCEQNLNHDAMYWYRQDPGQGLRLIYYSQIVNDFQKGDIAEGYSVSREKKESFPLTVTSAQKNPTAFYLCASSPGQGTRTYTFGSGTRLTVV.

Comment on this clone: The CDR3 end is not reached by the read, which stops 3 residues before it; the germline J gene fills it in. The gene calls are TRBV7-9 and TRBJ2-7; D may be TRBD1 (5 bases). The ends were cut back, 0 bases at V and 6 bases at J, with 15 bases in the middle. The germline CDR1 and CDR2 sequences are SEHNR and FQNEAQ (reference sequence). The CDR3 is 15 residues long. Partial CDR3 DNA: TGTGCCAGCAGCTTAGCCGCGGCACTACAGGCCGAG. This encodes CASSLAAALQAE. Given in full, the CDR3 is CASSLAAALQAEQYF.

About this clone itself: The read comes to an end 3 residues before the CDR3 does, leaving the germline J gene to fill in the end. This chain connects TRBV5-1 to TRBJ2-7; 8 nucleotides agree with TRBD2. The CDR3 totals 14 residues. After removal of 4 bases from V and 2 bases from J, the junction contained 5 bases not matched to a gene. Germline assignment: CDR1 SGHRS and CDR2 YFSETQ. The sequenced part of the CDR3 DNA is TGCGCCAGCAGCCAAAGCGGGAGTGCCTACGAG. Translated, it gives CASSQSGSAYE. The whole CDR3 is CASSQSGSAYEQYF. The whole variable domain, filled in from reference TRBV5-1 and TRBJ2-7, reads KAGVTQTPRYLIKTRGQQVTLSCSPISGHRSVSWYQQTPGQGLQFLFEYFSETQRNKGNFPGRFSGRQFSNSRSEMNVSTLELGDSALYLCASSQSGSAYEQYFGPGTRLTVT.

Notes on this clone: The read halts 3 residues ahead of the CDR3 end, with the missing end drawn from the germline J gene. V and J are TRBV7-2 and TRBJ2-3, with D perhaps TRBD1 (8 bases). V was clipped by 5 bases and J by 4 bases, with 16 bases between them. Germline values: CDR1 SGHTA, CDR2 FQGNSA. CDR3 length: 15 amino acids. The sequenced CDR3 bases are TGTGCCAGCAGCCACCGGACAGGGAGGGCAGATACG. It yields the protein CASSHRTGRADT. The whole CDR3 sequence is CASSHRTGRADTQYF.

Points on this clone: The read finishes 3 residues shy of the CDR3 end, and the germline J gene is used to complete it. The chain employs TRBV5-1 and TRBJ1-6; 9 nucleotides agree with TRBD1. Per germline, CDR1 SGHRS and CDR2 YFSETQ. The ends lost 4 bases at V and 9 bases at J; junction bases unmatched: 5. CDR3 length equals 14 residues. The part of the CDR3 DNA that was read is TGCGCCAGCAGCAACGGGACAGGGTTTTCACCC. Its protein is CASSNGTGFSP. The CDR3 reads in full as CASSNGTGFSPLHF.

Points on this clone: With the read ending 3 residues before the CDR3 end, the germline J gene is used to fill in that end. The genes are TRBV19 and TRBJ1-5, with D perhaps TRBD1 (5 bases). Germline lookup yields CDR1 LNHDA and CDR2 SQIVND (reference sequence). Trimming stripped 5 bases from V and 6 bases from J, with 11 bases between. This CDR3 contains 13 residues. The sequenced CDR3 bases are TGTGCCAGTAGTCGGGGGTCCACTCAGCCC. It translates to CASSRGSTQP. In full, the CDR3 reads CASSRGSTQPQHF.

On this clone: The sequenced fragment ends 3 residues before the CDR3 boundary, so the rest is inferred from the germline J gene. The rearrangement uses TRBV7-9 and TRBJ1-1, with TRBD1 matching over 8 bases. Germline CDR1 SEHNR, CDR2 FQNEAQ (reference sequence). The CDR3 contains 12 residues. CDR3 sequence: CASSSGDRIAFF. The sequenced part of the CDR3 DNA is TGTGCCAGCAGCTCGGGGGACAGGATA.

Regarding this clone: The CDR3 end falls 3 residues outside the read, so it is completed with the germline J gene. This chain uses TRBV7-2 with TRBJ1-5, with 8 bases lining up with TRBD1. Trimming at V came to 2 bases and at J to 3 bases, leaving 3 bases not matched to a gene. Germline V gives CDR1 SGHTA, CDR2 FQGNSA. The CDR3 is 15 residues long. CDR3 bases read: TGTGCCAGCAGCTTACGACAGGGGTTCAATCAGCCC. This gives the protein CASSLRQGFNQP. In full, the CDR3 reads CASSLRQGFNQPQHF.

Concerning this clone itself: The observed sequence ends 3 residues before the CDR3 terminus, with the missing tail filled in from the germline J gene. The rearrangement uses TRBV5-1 and TRBJ2-2; 8 bases are shared with TRBD1. The CDR3 has 15 amino acids. CDR1 is SGHRS, CDR2 YFSETQ, per germline. After removal of 1 base from V and 4 bases from J, the junction contained 3 bases not matched to a gene. CDR3 DNA (partial): TGCGCCAGCAGCTTGACAGGGGGGTCCACCGGGGAG. It is translated as CASSLTGGSTGE. The full-length CDR3 reads as CASSLTGGSTGELFF.